Following are 7 T cell receptor beta chains from one sample sequenced in a study of radiation and T cells in renal cell carcinoma. Time point meaning: blood 2 weeks post-SBRT. Treatment indicated: 15 Gy SBRT to primary tumor, nephrectomy 4 weeks later. Assay: immunoSEQ multiplex PCR; the TCRdb copy retains only in-frame clones and omits some. Of roughly 140,000 clones in the sample, roughly 87% were seen once. Source: blood, taken from a patient whose treatment included radiotherapy and nephrectomy. Every receptor here comes from a woman between 50 and 59 years old with renal cell carcinoma.

The rearrangement uses TRBV5-1 and TRBJ1-5; a weak D match, TRBD1 (6 bases). Trimming removed 4 bases at V and 5 bases at J, with 16 bases between. The CDR3 is 15 amino acids. The germline V gene has CDR1 SGHRS and CDR2 YFSETQ. In nucleotides, the CDR3 is TGCGCCAGCAGCCCGACGGGACAAAGCTATCAGCCCCAGCATTTT. As protein: CASSPTGQSYQPQHF.

This chain connects TRBV7-2 to TRBJ1-1, with a tentative D call TRBD1 (5 bases). This CDR3 is built from 15 residues. The V and J ends lost 5 bases and 2 bases respectively, with 15 bases between them. Germline V CDR1 and CDR2: SGHTA, FQGNSA. CDR3 region: CASSPQTGANTEAFF. The CDR3 DNA sequence: TGTGCCAGCAGCCCCCAGACCGGGGCCAACACTGAAGCTTTCTTT.

This clone was counted once. V and J are TRBV5-1 and TRBJ1-2; D gene uncertain. V lost 0 bases and J 7 bases, leaving 16 bases between the germline ends. The CDR3 consists of 15 residues. The germline CDR1 and CDR2 sequences are SGHRS and YFSETQ. CDR3 in DNA: TGCGCCAGCAGCTTGGAGGCTGGTGTGGCGGTTGGCTACACCTTC. It is translated as CASSLEAGVAVGYTF. The entire variable domain, with the rest obtained from reference TRBV5-1 and TRBJ1-2, is as follows: KAGVTQTPRYLIKTRGQQVTLSCSPISGHRSVSWYQQTPGQGLQFLFEYFSETQRNKGNFPGRFSGRQFSNSRSEMNVSTLELGDSALYLCASSLEAGVAVGYTFGSGTRLTVV.

The J gene is TRBJ1-1, the V gene TRBV25-1, with a weak D call TRBD1 (5 bases). The germline V and J ends were trimmed by 4 bases and 3 bases, with 12 bases remaining between them. Germline V gene lookup returns CDR1 MGHDK and CDR2 SYGVNS. The CDR3 totals 14 residues. The CDR3 spells CASSGTGGYTEAFF. CDR3 DNA sequence: TGTGCCAGCAGTGGAACCGGGGGGTACACTGAAGCTTTCTTT.

The J gene is TRBJ2-7, the V gene TRBV6-6, with unresolved D. Germline V gives CDR1 MNHNY, CDR2 SVGAGI (reference sequence). Trimming cost V 0 bases and J 1 base, with 10 bases left between them. The CDR3 is 15 amino acids. CDR3 amino acids: CASSYSSDGSYEQYF. The CDR3 DNA is TGTGCCAGCAGTTACTCATCCGACGGATCCTACGAGCAGTACTTC.

This clone was detected once. The chain uses TRBV30 and TRBJ2-5; weak D call: TRBD1 (5 bases). This CDR3 region has 16 residues. V was shortened by 2 bases and J by 3 bases, with 19 bases between the two germline ends. Germline loops: CDR1 GTSNPN, CDR2 SVGIG (reference sequence). CDR3 loop: CAWSSDRQGLKETQYF. The DNA of the CDR3 is TGTGCCTGGAGTTCGGATAGGCAGGGCTTGAAAGAGACCCAGTACTTC.

J is TRBJ1-2 and V is TRBV7-2; D is unclear. The germline V gene encodes CDR1 SGHTA and CDR2 FQGNSA. V gave up 3 bases and J gave up 4 bases, with 9 bases separating them. The CDR3 runs to 13 residues. In DNA, the CDR3 is TGTGCCAGCAGCTTTACGGAAAGCTATGGCTACACCTTC. Translation: CASSFTESYGYTF. The full variable domain, in which reference TRBV7-2 and TRBJ1-2 provide the parts outside the CDR3, is GAGVSQSPSNKVTEKGKDVELRCDPISGHTALYWYRQSLGQGLEFLIYFQGNSAPDKSGLPSDRFSAERTGGSVSTLTIQRTQQEDSAVYLCASSFTESYGYTFGSGTRLTVV.